These T cell receptor beta chains were read from a single sample in a study of STAT5B mutations in CD4+ large granular lymphocyte leukemia. TCRdb keeps only in-frame clones here, not all; method: immunoSEQ multiplex PCR. In the table there are thousands of clones, 76% of which are singletons. Material: PBMCs. These TCRs come from a woman in her sixties or seventies with CD4+ T-cell large granular lymphocyte leukemia. Both conserved end residues are part of each CDR3. Fields, in order: V gene, clone size, CDR3 length, J gene, D gene, CDR3 protein, CDR3 DNA. D genes are given only for firm matches. A clone size is listed for some rows: how often the clone was seen (once, few, many), or a class if it is expanded.

V gene: TRBV27
clone size: .
CDR3 length: 15
J gene: TRBJ2-7
D gene: TRBD2
CDR3 protein: CASSLLSGSSYEQYF
CDR3 DNA: TGTGCCAGCAGTTTACTAAGCGGGAGCTCCTACGAGCAGTACTTC

V gene: TRBV6-6
clone size: .
CDR3 length: 13
J gene: TRBJ2-3
D gene: .
CDR3 protein: CASSYEGIDTQYF
CDR3 DNA: TGTGCCAGCAGTTACGAGGGTATTGATACGCAGTATTTT

V gene: TRBV7-8
clone size: few
CDR3 length: 15
J gene: TRBJ2-5
D gene: .
CDR3 protein: CASSLVGDIQETQYF
CDR3 DNA: TGTGCCAGCAGCTTAGTCGGGGATATCCAAGAGACCCAGTACTTC

V gene: TRBV7-9
clone size: .
CDR3 length: 17
J gene: TRBJ2-5
D gene: .
CDR3 protein: CASSLGTTNPYQETQYF
CDR3 DNA: TGTGCCAGCAGCTTAGGAACCACGAACCCGTACCAAGAGACCCAGTACTTC

V gene: TRBV19
clone size: .
CDR3 length: 16
J gene: TRBJ2-2
D gene: TRBD2
CDR3 protein: CASSIFGPGEGGELFF
CDR3 DNA: TGTGCCAGTTCGATTTTCGGGCCGGGGGAGGGCGGGGAGCTGTTTTTT

V gene: TRBV27
clone size: .
CDR3 length: 14
J gene: TRBJ1-2
D gene: .
CDR3 protein: CASKRAGDNYGYTF
CDR3 DNA: TGTGCCAGCAAGAGGGCAGGGGATAACTATGGCTACACCTTC

V gene: TRBV4-1
clone size: .
CDR3 length: 16
J gene: TRBJ2-7
D gene: TRBD2
CDR3 protein: CASSQEEGLAGNRQYF
CDR3 DNA: TGCGCCAGCAGCCAAGAAGAAGGACTAGCGGGAAATCGGCAGTACTTC

V gene: TRBV7-5
clone size: .
CDR3 length: 15
J gene: TRBJ1-2
D gene: .
CDR3 protein: CARSYRTGGKYGYTF
CDR3 DNA: TGTGCCAGAAGCTATCGGACAGGGGGTAAGTATGGCTACACCTTC

V gene: TRBV5-8
clone size: few
CDR3 length: 13
J gene: TRBJ1-1
D gene: TRBD1
CDR3 protein: CASRPTGNPEAFF
CDR3 DNA: TGTGCCAGCAGACCGACAGGGAACCCTGAAGCTTTCTTT

V gene: TRBV19
clone size: once
CDR3 length: 15
J gene: TRBJ2-1
D gene: TRBD1
CDR3 protein: CASEQGVSSYNEQFF
CDR3 DNA: TGTGCCAGCGAACAGGGGGTGAGTTCCTACAATGAGCAGTTCTTC

V gene: TRBV7-2
clone size: once
CDR3 length: 15
J gene: TRBJ2-7
D gene: .
CDR3 protein: CASSLQGILSGEQYF
CDR3 DNA: TGTGCCAGCAGCTTACAAGGGATACTCTCCGGCGAGCAGTACTTC

V gene: TRBV18
clone size: .
CDR3 length: 15
J gene: TRBJ1-2
D gene: .
CDR3 protein: CASSPELGASSGYTF
CDR3 DNA: TGTGCCAGCTCACCAGAATTGGGGGCGTCTTCTGGCTACACCTTC

V gene: TRBV6-6
clone size: .
CDR3 length: 15
J gene: TRBJ1-5
D gene: .
CDR3 protein: CASSPLGVGNQPQHF
CDR3 DNA: TGTGCCAGCAGTCCCCTTGGGGTTGGCAATCAGCCCCAGCATTTT

V gene: TRBV10-2
clone size: .
CDR3 length: 14
J gene: TRBJ1-1
D gene: TRBD1
CDR3 protein: CASRGDREGTEAFF
CDR3 DNA: TGCGCCAGCAGGGGGGACAGGGAAGGCACTGAAGCTTTCTTT

V gene: TRBV4-3
clone size: .
CDR3 length: 14
J gene: TRBJ1-2
D gene: TRBD1
CDR3 protein: CASSRQGGDYGYTF
CDR3 DNA: TGCGCCAGCAGCCGACAGGGGGGGGACTATGGCTACACCTTC

V gene: TRBV7-9
clone size: .
CDR3 length: 16
J gene: TRBJ2-1
D gene: .
CDR3 protein: CASSLGGQGGFDEQFF
CDR3 DNA: TGTGCCAGCAGCTTAGGAGGCCAGGGGGGGTTTGATGAGCAGTTCTTC

V gene: TRBV27
clone size: .
CDR3 length: 14
J gene: TRBJ1-4
D gene: .
CDR3 protein: CASSLTGANEKLFF
CDR3 DNA: TGTGCCAGCAGTTTAACGGGAGCTAATGAAAAACTGTTTTTT

V gene: TRBV2
clone size: .
CDR3 length: 16
J gene: TRBJ1-4
D gene: .
CDR3 protein: CASSLARRGGGEKLFF
CDR3 DNA: TGTGCCAGCAGTCTGGCCCGGCGTGGAGGCGGGGAAAAACTGTTTTTT

V gene: TRBV10-3
clone size: .
CDR3 length: 14
J gene: TRBJ2-1
D gene: .
CDR3 protein: CAISEGPSYNEQFF
CDR3 DNA: TGTGCCATCAGTGAGGGACCCTCCTACAATGAGCAGTTCTTC

V gene: TRBV13
clone size: .
CDR3 length: 17
J gene: TRBJ2-3
D gene: TRBD2
CDR3 protein: CASSYGGTSGRGDTQYF
CDR3 DNA: TGTGCCAGCAGCTACGGGGGGACTAGCGGGAGAGGTGATACGCAGTATTTT

V gene: TRBV5-6
clone size: .
CDR3 length: 14
J gene: TRBJ2-3
D gene: .
CDR3 protein: CASSLIGGTDTQYF
CDR3 DNA: TGTGCCAGCAGCTTGATAGGAGGGACAGATACGCAGTATTTT

V gene: TRBV6-5
clone size: .
CDR3 length: 13
J gene: TRBJ1-5
D gene: .
CDR3 protein: CATSGKINQPQHF
CDR3 DNA: TGTGCCACCTCGGGGAAGATCAATCAGCCCCAGCATTTT

V gene: TRBV14
clone size: .
CDR3 length: 14
J gene: TRBJ2-7
D gene: .
CDR3 protein: CASSQQGPSYEQYF
CDR3 DNA: TGTGCCAGCAGCCAACAGGGGCCCTCCTACGAGCAGTACTTC

V gene: TRBV15
clone size: .
CDR3 length: 16
J gene: TRBJ2-5
D gene: .
CDR3 protein: CATSVGRGAVGETQYF
CDR3 DNA: TGTGCCACCAGCGTTGGTCGTGGGGCGGTCGGGGAGACCCAGTACTTC

V gene: TRBV30
clone size: few
CDR3 length: 16
J gene: TRBJ1-3
D gene: TRBD1
CDR3 protein: CAWSVQGRISGNTIYF
CDR3 DNA: TGTGCCTGGAGTGTACAGGGGAGGATTTCTGGAAACACCATATATTTT

V gene: TRBV7-2
clone size: .
CDR3 length: 18
J gene: TRBJ1-2
D gene: TRBD1
CDR3 protein: CASSKNPQGAPTLGGYTF
CDR3 DNA: TGTGCCAGCAGTAAAAATCCTCAGGGGGCGCCCACCTTGGGTGGCTACACCTTC

V gene: TRBV13
clone size: .
CDR3 length: 13
J gene: TRBJ2-7
D gene: .
CDR3 protein: CASSLVQGYEQYF
CDR3 DNA: TGTGCCAGCAGCTTAGTCCAGGGTTACGAGCAGTACTTC

V gene: TRBV11-3
clone size: .
CDR3 length: 15
J gene: TRBJ2-1
D gene: .
CDR3 protein: CASSLAGDSNNEQFF
CDR3 DNA: TGTGCCAGCAGCCTCGCCGGAGACTCCAACAATGAGCAGTTCTTC

V gene: TRBV4-3
clone size: .
CDR3 length: 15
J gene: TRBJ2-6
D gene: .
CDR3 protein: CASSPYGGGANVLTF
CDR3 DNA: TGCGCCAGCAGCCCGTACGGAGGTGGGGCCAACGTCCTGACTTTC

V gene: TRBV7-2
clone size: once
CDR3 length: 18
J gene: TRBJ2-3
D gene: .
CDR3 protein: CASRRKGGGLPQGDTQCF
CDR3 DNA: TGTGCCAGCAGGAGAAAAGGCGGGGGGCTCCCCCAGGGGGATACGCAGTGTTTT

V gene: TRBV7-2
clone size: .
CDR3 length: 14
J gene: TRBJ2-5
D gene: TRBD1
CDR3 protein: CASSPGQGMETQYF
CDR3 DNA: TGTGCCAGCAGCCCGGGACAGGGAATGGAGACCCAGTACTTC

V gene: TRBV5-1
clone size: .
CDR3 length: 16
J gene: TRBJ2-3
D gene: .
CDR3 protein: CASSLGRASSTDTQYF
CDR3 DNA: TGCGCCAGCAGCTTGGGCAGGGCCTCTAGCACAGATACGCAGTATTTT

V gene: TRBV11-2
clone size: .
CDR3 length: 15
J gene: TRBJ2-7
D gene: TRBD2
CDR3 protein: CASSAPGLVSYEQYF
CDR3 DNA: TGTGCCAGCAGCGCACCGGGACTAGTGTCCTACGAGCAGTACTTC

V gene: TRBV7-2
clone size: .
CDR3 length: 15
J gene: TRBJ2-1
D gene: TRBD1
CDR3 protein: CASSLRDRVRDEQFF
CDR3 DNA: TGTGCCAGCAGCCTCCGGGACAGGGTAAGGGATGAGCAGTTCTTC

V gene: TRBV6-6
clone size: .
CDR3 length: 14
J gene: TRBJ1-2
D gene: .
CDR3 protein: CVVWGGGDNYGYTF
CDR3 DNA: TGTGTCGTCTGGGGGGGAGGGGATAACTATGGCTACACCTTC

V gene: TRBV5-4
clone size: .
CDR3 length: 16
J gene: TRBJ2-3
D gene: TRBD2
CDR3 protein: CASSLPLAGGTDTQYF
CDR3 DNA: TGTGCCAGCAGCTTGCCTCTAGCGGGGGGGACAGATACGCAGTATTTT

V gene: TRBV5-4
clone size: .
CDR3 length: 15
J gene: TRBJ2-5
D gene: TRBD2
CDR3 protein: CASSSPREGGETQYF
CDR3 DNA: TGTGCCAGCAGCTCCCCGCGGGAGGGTGGGGAGACCCAGTACTTC

V gene: TRBV7-9
clone size: .
CDR3 length: 14
J gene: TRBJ1-1
D gene: .
CDR3 protein: CASSLKLQNTEAFF
CDR3 DNA: TGTGCCAGCAGCTTGAAACTTCAAAACACTGAAGCTTTCTTT

V gene: TRBV28
clone size: .
CDR3 length: 13
J gene: TRBJ1-5
D gene: TRBD1
CDR3 protein: CASIRGRNQPQHF
CDR3 DNA: TGTGCCAGCATAAGGGGGCGAAATCAGCCCCAGCATTTT

V gene: TRBV4-1
clone size: .
CDR3 length: 17
J gene: TRBJ1-5
D gene: TRBD1
CDR3 protein: CASSPPGGVGGNQPQHF
CDR3 DNA: TGCGCCAGCAGCCCCCCAGGGGGAGTAGGAGGCAATCAGCCCCAGCATTTT

V gene: TRBV7-9
clone size: .
CDR3 length: 17
J gene: TRBJ2-1
D gene: .
CDR3 protein: CASSQGGEYRYNNEQFF
CDR3 DNA: TGTGCCAGCAGCCAAGGCGGGGAGTACCGTTACAACAATGAGCAGTTCTTC